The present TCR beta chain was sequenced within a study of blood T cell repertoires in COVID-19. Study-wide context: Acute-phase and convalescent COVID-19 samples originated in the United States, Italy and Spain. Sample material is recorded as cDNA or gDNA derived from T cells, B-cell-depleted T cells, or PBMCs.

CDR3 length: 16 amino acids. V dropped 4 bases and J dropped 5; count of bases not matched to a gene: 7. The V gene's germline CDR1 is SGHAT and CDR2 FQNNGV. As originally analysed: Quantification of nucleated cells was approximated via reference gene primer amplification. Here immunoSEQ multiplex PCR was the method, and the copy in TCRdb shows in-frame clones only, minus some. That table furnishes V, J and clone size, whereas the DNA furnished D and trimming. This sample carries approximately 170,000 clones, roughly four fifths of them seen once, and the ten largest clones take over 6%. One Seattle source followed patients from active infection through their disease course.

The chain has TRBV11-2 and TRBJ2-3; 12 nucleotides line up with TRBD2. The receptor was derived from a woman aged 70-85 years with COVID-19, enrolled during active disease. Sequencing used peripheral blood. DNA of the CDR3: TGTGCCAGCAGCTCGACCGGGACTAGCGGGCGAGATACGCAGTATTTT. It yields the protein CASSSTGTSGRDTQYF.